Listed below are T cell receptor beta chains from one sample, sequenced in a study of blood T cell repertoires in COVID-19. The table came from immunoSEQ multiplex PCR; TCRdb's copy has only in-frame clones and leaves some out. The table has 88,000 or so clones, 70% to 90% seen once. The sequenced material came from peripheral blood. The receptor source for this set is a man in his 60s with acute or convalescent COVID-19. Both conserved end residues are trimmed from each CDR3. The D gene is left open where the match is weak.

CDR3: ASSLIRNEKLF; V: TRBV12-3/TRBV12-4; D: .
CDR3: ASSLYYSTDTQY; V: TRBV5-1; D: .
CDR3: ASSYSRTMNTEAF; V: TRBV6-5; D: .
CDR3: AWSVRGREMDEQF; V: TRBV30; D: .
CDR3: ASSESGGQGTPLH; V: TRBV10-2; D: TRBD1
CDR3: ASSLGGQEDTEAF; V: TRBV5-8; D: .
CDR3: ASSVQGAANTEAF; V: TRBV5-1; D: TRBD1
CDR3: ASSTFRGDRGQSNQPQH; V: TRBV21-1; D: .
CDR3: ASSLGGRAD; V: TRBV5-5; D: .
CDR3: ASSARDRGLLGGNQPQH; V: TRBV19; D: TRBD1
CDR3: ASKTSGGAYEQY; V: TRBV5-4; D: TRBD2
CDR3: ASSERLGARTEAF; V: TRBV7-9; D: .
CDR3: ASSSQGGTEAF; V: TRBV7-6; D: .
CDR3: AFPRGGFLYGYT; V: TRBV30; D: .
CDR3: SVTGQGGTEAF; V: TRBV29-1; D: TRBD1
CDR3: ASSLVGQVWDEQF; V: TRBV7-2; D: .
CDR3: ASSLDGGQHTEAF; V: TRBV11-2; D: .
CDR3: ATSRTGQQETQY; V: TRBV15; D: TRBD1
CDR3: ASSLSPGGPYEQY; V: TRBV7-3; D: TRBD2
CDR3: ASSPTHLAAYGYT; V: TRBV14; D: .
CDR3: ATSPTWGVDMQETQY; V: TRBV15; D: .
CDR3: ASSKGSEGNQPQH; V: TRBV19; D: .
CDR3: ASSSLLFGYT; V: TRBV6-2/TRBV6-3; D: .
CDR3: ASSLALWGLAGVNEQF; V: TRBV7-9; D: TRBD2
CDR3: AWSVGLLSNTDTQY; V: TRBV30; D: .
CDR3: ASSNNKARDYTTDTQY; V: TRBV21-1; D: .
CDR3: ASSLSPPLTGMNTEAF; V: TRBV7-6; D: .
CDR3: ASSYPRGGVAGGPPDTQY; V: TRBV27; D: TRBD2
CDR3: ASSLGLAGSSTDTQY; V: TRBV21-1; D: .
CDR3: ASSLQGGTEAF; V: TRBV12-3/TRBV12-4; D: TRBD1
CDR3: ASRPSGLETQY; V: TRBV11-2; D: .
CDR3: ASFRAGGNRDYGYT; V: TRBV28; D: TRBD1
CDR3: ASSHGPNRNTIY; V: TRBV19; D: .
CDR3: ASSLRWFETQY; V: TRBV6-2/TRBV6-3; D: .
CDR3: SVKERGPYEQY; V: TRBV29-1; D: TRBD1
CDR3: ASSQGLRQETQY; V: TRBV4-1; D: .
CDR3: SVGALRSSGGTYNEQF; V: TRBV29-1; D: TRBD2
CDR3: ASRDTGSSGNTIY; V: TRBV2; D: .
CDR3: ASSKREGNSPLH; V: TRBV6-4; D: .
CDR3: ASSQTGTGLGELF; V: TRBV4-1; D: TRBD1
CDR3: ASAGGGTANNEQF; V: TRBV5-4; D: TRBD1
CDR3: ASSLGQGNYGYT; V: TRBV27; D: .